Detailed here is one T cell receptor beta chain. The sample is drawn from a study of CD8+ T cells in alopecia areata. Study at large: A regimen of oral tofacitinib, 5 to 10 mg twice daily, was given to treated patients.

Stated treatment: oral pan-JAK inhibitor, 5-10 mg twice daily. This CDR3 region has 13 residues. Looked up from germline, CDR1 is SGHAT and CDR2 is FQNNGV. The ends were cut back, 0 bases at V and 13 bases at J, with 10 bases in the middle. Investigators isolated RNA and reverse transcribed it into cDNA to act as the sequencing template. The protocol was immunoSEQ multiplex PCR, while the TCRdb copy is restricted to in-frame clones and leaves out a portion. Seen here are 150,000 to 200,000 clones, roughly 60% observed once, and the top ten hold approximately 0.97%. The sequencing used CD4+ T cells sorted from blood, collected at week 24, from a patient treated with tofacitinib. The source is a human donor with alopecia areata. J is TRBJ1-6 and V is TRBV11-2; D ambiguous. DNA of the CDR3: TGTGCCAGCAGCTTAGATTTCCCGCGGCCCCTCCACTTT. Protein: CASSLDFPRPLHF.